This TCR beta chain was profiled in a study of regulatory T cells in long-lasting Graves disease. This clonotype was detected many times. Its matching antigen is unknown. V lost 2 bases and J lost 6, with 17 bases in between. The CDR3 consists of 16 residues. In germline, CDR1 is SGHKS, CDR2 YYEKEE (reference sequence). The time point was: newly diagnosed GD, antithyroid drugs for less than 3 months. Making the TCR library involved RNA that had been extracted from PBMCs. Those enrolled as patients came out of an endocrinology department in Xi'an, China. TCR beta libraries were built with iRepertoire HTBI primers and Arm-PCR of CDR3 regions. TCRdb analysed the multiplex PCR reads with MiXCR anew, one entry per CDR3 protein. The sample holds under 250,000 distinct CDR3 sequences, 20% to 25% seen once. Study observations and caveats: The study found persistent patients shared more public clonotypes (approximately 2,700) than new patients (approximately 970).

The clonotype comes from a female donor with Graves disease. The source was peripheral blood mononuclear cells (PBMCs), collected at new diagnosis, from a patient treated with antithyroid drugs. The V and J genes are TRBV5-5 and TRBJ1-4; possible D gene TRBD1, 5 bases. The CDR3 DNA reads as TGTGCCAGCAGCTTTGGAGGGGAGGGCGAGTATGAAAAACTGTTTTTT. This gives the protein CASSFGGEGEYEKLFF.